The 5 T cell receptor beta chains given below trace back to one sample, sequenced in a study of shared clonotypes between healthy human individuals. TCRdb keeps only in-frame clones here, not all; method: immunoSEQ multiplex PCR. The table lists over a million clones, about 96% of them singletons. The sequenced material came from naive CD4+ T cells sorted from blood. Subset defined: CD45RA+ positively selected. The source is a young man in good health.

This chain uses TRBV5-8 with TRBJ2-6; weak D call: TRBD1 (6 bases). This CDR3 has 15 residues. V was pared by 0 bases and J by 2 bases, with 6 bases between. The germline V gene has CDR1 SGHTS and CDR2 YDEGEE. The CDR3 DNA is TGTGCCAGCAGCTTGGAGGGGGCTGGGGCCAACGTCCTGACTTTC. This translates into CASSLEGAGANVLTF.

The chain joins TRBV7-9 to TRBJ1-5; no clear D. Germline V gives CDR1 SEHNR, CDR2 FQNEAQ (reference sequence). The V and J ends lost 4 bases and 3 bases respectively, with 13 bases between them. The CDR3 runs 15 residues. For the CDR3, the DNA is TGTGCCAGCAGCTCCCACGGCGGATACAATCAGCCCCAGCATTTT. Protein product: CASSSHGGYNQPQHF.

In DNA, the CDR3 is TGCGCCAGCAGCTCCTTAAACAGGGAGTGGAACACTGAAGCTTTCTTT. Translated, it gives CASSSLNREWNTEAFF. The rearrangement links TRBV5-1 to TRBJ1-1, with D possibly being TRBD1 (6 bases). Germline V gene lookup returns CDR1 SGHRS and CDR2 YFSETQ. V gave up 3 bases and J gave up 1 base, with 16 bases separating them. The CDR3 spans 16 residues.

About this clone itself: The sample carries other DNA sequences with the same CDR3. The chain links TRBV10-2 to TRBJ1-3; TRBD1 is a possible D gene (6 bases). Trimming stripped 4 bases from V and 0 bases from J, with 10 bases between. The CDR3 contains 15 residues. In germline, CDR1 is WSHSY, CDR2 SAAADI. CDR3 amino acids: CASSGTASSGNTIYF. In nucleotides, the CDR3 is TGCGCCAGCAGTGGGACAGCCTCCTCTGGAAACACCATATATTTT.

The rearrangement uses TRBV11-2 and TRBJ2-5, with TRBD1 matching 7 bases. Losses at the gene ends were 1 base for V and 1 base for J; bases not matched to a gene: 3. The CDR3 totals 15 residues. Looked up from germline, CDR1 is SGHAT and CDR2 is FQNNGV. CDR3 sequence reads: CASSLGDRAQETQYF. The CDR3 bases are TGTGCCAGCAGCTTAGGCGACAGGGCCCAAGAGACCCAGTACTTC.